The 18 T cell receptor beta chains in this list originate from one sample, sequenced in a study of circulating and synovial CD4+ cells in juvenile arthritis. The table came from immunoSEQ multiplex PCR; TCRdb's copy has only in-frame clones and leaves some out. In the table there are just over 35,000 clones, roughly 94% of which are singletons. The sequenced material came from CD4+ T cells from blood. These receptors were obtained from a human donor with juvenile idiopathic arthritis.

The V call is TRBV28, the J call TRBJ2-7; a weak D match, TRBD1 (6 bases). Germline V gives CDR1 MDHEN, CDR2 SYDVKM. The CDR3 length is 13 residues. The V gene lost 5 bases and the J gene lost 0 bases, with 8 bases spanning the gap. The CDR3 bases are TGTGCCAGCAGTACAGGGTTCTCCTACGAGCAGTACTTC. As protein: CASSTGFSYEQYF.

The chain recombines TRBV18 with TRBJ1-5, with a possible D match to TRBD1 (5 bases). The V and J ends lost 2 bases and 0 bases respectively, with 11 bases between them. Germline CDR1 is KGHSH and CDR2 is LQKENI. This CDR3 region has 16 residues. The CDR3 DNA follows: TGTGCCAGCTCACCAGCGGGACTTTCTAGCAATCAGCCCCAGCATTTT. Amino acid sequence: CASSPAGLSSNQPQHF. The complete variable domain, with remaining parts taken from reference TRBV18 and TRBJ1-5, reads NAGVMQNPRHLVRRRGQEARLRCSPMKGHSHVYWYRQLPEEGLKFMVYLQKENIIDESGMPKERFSAEFPKEGPSILRIQQVVRGDSAAYFCASSPAGLSSNQPQHFGDGTRLSIL.

The chain combines TRBV6-1 with TRBJ2-7; possibly TRBD2 for D (7 bases). The CDR3 spans 14 residues. Germline-derived CDR1 and CDR2 are MNHNS and SASEGT. The V gene lost 9 bases and the J gene lost 2 bases, with 17 bases spanning the gap. The CDR3 DNA follows: TGTGCCAGTCAAGGGCGGGGGCCCGCCTACGAGCAGTACTTC. It translates to CASQGRGPAYEQYF.

This sequence joins TRBV28 and TRBJ2-7; TRBD1 matches 8 bases. Germline CDR1 and CDR2: MDHEN and SYDVKM. There are 12 residues in the CDR3. With V trimmed by 6 bases and J by 6 bases, 4 bases remained unmatched. In DNA, the CDR3 is TGTGCCAGCAGGGTGACAGGGGCCGAGCAGTACTTC. Protein product: CASRVTGAEQYF.

The chain links TRBV20-1 to TRBJ1-2, with no clear D. Per germline, CDR1 DFQATT and CDR2 SNEGSKA (reference sequence). CDR3 size: 11 residues. For the CDR3, the DNA is TGCAGCAGCGCGGCGGATATTGGCTACACCTTC. Encoded protein: CSSAADIGYTF.

V gene TRBV21-1 combines with J gene TRBJ2-3; the DNA was not compared with TRBD2, the D call given in the table. TRBV21-1 is a documented pseudogene. The CDR3 sequence is 16 residues long. For the CDR3, the DNA is TGTGCCAGCATCCTACTAGCGGGGATGGGCACAGATACGCAGTATTTT. Its protein product is CASILLAGMGTDTQYF.

The rearrangement uses TRBV19 and TRBJ2-7; the D gene is possibly TRBD1 (5 bases). Germline assignment: CDR1 LNHDA and CDR2 SQIVND (reference sequence). The CDR3 has 14 residues. Trimming cost V 5 bases and J 3 bases, with 14 bases left between them. CDR3 coding DNA: TGTGCCAGTAGTTCCGCCCCAGGGTTCTACGAGCAGTACTTC. This codes for CASSSAPGFYEQYF.

The V gene is TRBV11-2, the J gene TRBJ2-4; the D gene is possibly TRBD1 (6 bases). Germline V gives CDR1 SGHAT, CDR2 FQNNGV. This CDR3 region has 18 residues. V was shortened by 5 bases and J by 0 bases, with 20 bases between the two germline ends. Written as DNA, the CDR3 is TGTGCCAGCAGCCGCCGGGACAAACAAGCGTTAGCCAAAAACATTCAGTACTTC. It yields the protein CASSRRDKQALAKNIQYF.

The chain joins TRBV2 to TRBJ2-1, with a tentative D call TRBD2 (5 bases). The CDR3 contains 14 residues. V was pared by 2 bases and J by 6 bases, with 11 bases between. From germline, CDR1 is SNHLY and CDR2 FYNNEI. CDR3 DNA: TGTGCCAGCAGTGAATTAGGTCGGGGCAATGAGCAGTTCTTC. Protein: CASSELGRGNEQFF.

The V call is TRBV7-2, the J call TRBJ2-7; 8 bases match TRBD1. CDR3 length equals 14 residues. Germline CDR1 is SGHTA and CDR2 is FQGNSA. V trimming: 5 bases; J trimming: 4 bases; junction bases outside the gene matches: 7. The CDR3 region has the DNA TGTGCCAGCAGCCGGCAGGGGGCGAGATACGAGCAGTACTTC. The encoded protein is CASSRQGARYEQYF.

This clone was seen a handful of times. The V gene is TRBV10-3, the J gene TRBJ1-4; TRBD1 aligns across 7 bases. Germline V gives CDR1 ENHRY, CDR2 SYGVKD. The CDR3 has 12 residues. The V and J ends lost 11 bases and 8 bases, in that order; junction bases with no gene match: 8. This CDR3 is CAAQGVGEKLFF. In DNA, the CDR3 is TGTGCCGCCCAGGGGGTCGGGGAAAAACTGTTTTTT.

The rearrangement uses TRBV5-4 and TRBJ2-1; TRBD1 agrees at 8 bases. Trimming took 0 bases from V and 6 from J; bases not matched to a gene: 5. Germline CDR1 SGHNT, CDR2 YYREEE (reference sequence). The CDR3 runs to 15 residues. The CDR3 sequence: CASSLGQGLANEQFF. The CDR3 region has the DNA TGTGCCAGCAGCTTGGGACAGGGGTTGGCCAATGAGCAGTTCTTC.

The rearrangement links TRBV6-5 to TRBJ1-2; D is ambiguous. V was clipped by 4 bases and J by 5 bases, with 17 bases between them. This CDR3 has 15 amino acids. Germline V gene data show CDR1 as MNHEY and CDR2 as SVGAGI. CDR3 sequence: CASSSLQNLVYGYTF. The CDR3 DNA follows: TGTGCCAGCAGTTCCTTACAGAACCTGGTGTATGGCTACACCTTC.

The rearrangement joins TRBV18 to TRBJ1-3, with 7 bases that match TRBD1. Per the germline V gene, CDR1 is KGHSH and CDR2 is LQKENI. The CDR3 has 17 residues. Trimming at V came to 0 bases and at J to 0 bases, leaving 5 bases not matched to a gene. CDR3 residues: CASSPPTGVGSGNTIYF. The CDR3 bases are TGTGCCAGCTCACCACCTACAGGGGTTGGCTCTGGAAACACCATATATTTT.

The chain employs TRBV19 and TRBJ1-2; 7 bases agree with TRBD1. There are 16 residues in the CDR3. V was pared by 3 bases and J by 0 bases, with 7 bases of the junction left unmatched. The germline V gene has CDR1 LNHDA and CDR2 SQIVND (reference sequence). The CDR3 DNA is TGTGCCAGTAGTATTCTCAGGGGGGCGACTAACTATGGCTACACCTTC. This gives the protein CASSILRGATNYGYTF.

This clone was seen just once. The chain carries TRBV5-1 and TRBJ2-7; possible D gene TRBD2, 6 bases. The CDR3 is 12 residues long. The germline V and J ends were trimmed by 7 bases and 6 bases, with 14 bases remaining between them. The germline V gene has CDR1 SGHRS and CDR2 YFSETQ. Here the CDR3 reads CASSEGPGEQYF. CDR3 nucleotides: TGCGCCAGCTCGGAGGGGCCCGGCGAGCAGTACTTC.

About this clone itself: A junction boundary mismatches the germline segment, possibly from a read error. This chain links TRBV7-7 with TRBJ2-7; D unresolved. The CDR3 covers 14 residues. Per germline, CDR1 SSHAT and CDR2 FNYEAQ (reference sequence). The CDR3 sequence: CASSFQVTAYEQYF. DNA of the CDR3: TGTGCTAGCAGCTTTCAGGTTACTGCATACGAGCAGTACTTC.

The V call is TRBV7-3, the J call TRBJ1-1; no firm D call. V gave up 0 bases and J gave up 1 base, with 6 bases separating them. The CDR3 spans 14 residues. Germline loops: CDR1 SGHTA, CDR2 FQGTGA. The chain's CDR3 is CASSLTPGNTEAFF. The CDR3, as DNA: TGTGCCAGCAGCTTAACACCGGGGAACACTGAAGCTTTCTTT.